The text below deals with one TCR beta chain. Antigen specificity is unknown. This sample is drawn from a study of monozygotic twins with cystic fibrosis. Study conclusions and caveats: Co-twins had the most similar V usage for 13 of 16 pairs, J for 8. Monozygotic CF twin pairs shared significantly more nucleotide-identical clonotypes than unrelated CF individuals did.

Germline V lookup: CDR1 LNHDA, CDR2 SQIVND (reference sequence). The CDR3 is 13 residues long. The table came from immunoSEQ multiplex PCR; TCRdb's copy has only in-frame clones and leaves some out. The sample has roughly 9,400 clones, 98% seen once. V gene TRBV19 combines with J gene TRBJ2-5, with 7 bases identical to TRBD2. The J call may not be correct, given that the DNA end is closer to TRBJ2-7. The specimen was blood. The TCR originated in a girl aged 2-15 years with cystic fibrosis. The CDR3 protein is CASSLGGSYEQYF. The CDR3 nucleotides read TGTGCCAGTAGCTTGGGCGGGAGCTACGAGCAGTACTTC.